The 17 T cell receptor beta chains reported below all come from one sample, sequenced in a study of beta chain features in type 1 diabetes (dated by TCRdb to between 2018 and 2020). For these receptors, no antigen is known. Libraries were prepared through the immunoSEQ multiplex PCR assay. All of the isolated RNA was reverse transcribed with the High Capacity cDNA Reverse Transcription Kit, so expressed TCRB transcripts were sequenced. TCRdb carries this immuneACCESS record with in-frame sequences only. Its versions omit some clonotypes, under half of them owing to an unresolved V gene in the studies checked, with the rest unexplained. Across this sample there are 200,000 to 250,000 clones, with roughly 14% seen only once. In total, the top ten clones hold about 0.018% of the sample. Beyond this particular receptor, the publication reports: Type 1 diabetes patients showed a moderate but significant shortening of TCRB CDR3 length in all four CD4+ subsets.

The sequencing sample was made of naive CD4+ T cells from blood. What the cell subset or site label conveys for this sample: true naive CD4+ T cells. The receptors derive from a man aged 25 to 40 with type 1 diabetes.

This clone turned up a few times. DNA of the CDR3: TGTGCCAGCAGTTTGGAGCGGGAGGGAGCCGAGACCCAGTACTTC. It yields the protein CASSLEREGAETQYF. The chain employs TRBV28 and TRBJ2-5, with 10 bases lining up with TRBD2. With V trimmed by 3 bases and J by 5 bases, 6 bases remained unmatched. The CDR3 length is 15 residues. The germline gives CDR1 MDHEN, CDR2 SYDVKM.

This clone came up many times. The chain joins TRBV25-1 to TRBJ2-4, with D maybe TRBD1 (6 bases). CDR3 length: 13 amino acids. Germline CDR1 MGHDK, CDR2 SYGVNS. V dropped 7 bases and J dropped 5 bases, with 12 bases sitting between them. CDR3 nucleotides: TGTGCCAGCACCGGGACAAACGAAAACATTCAGTACTTC. It is translated as CASTGTNENIQYF. The complete variable domain, with remaining parts taken from reference TRBV25-1 and TRBJ2-4, reads EADIYQTPRYLVIGTGKKITLECSQTMGHDKMYWYQQDPGMELHLIHYSYGVNSTEKGDLSSESTVSRIRTEHFPLTLESARPSHTSQYLCASTGTNENIQYFGAGTRLSVL.

This clone showed up just a few times. The rearrangement joins TRBV29-1 to TRBJ2-7, with 8 nucleotides matching TRBD1. Germline V gene data show CDR1 as SQVTM and CDR2 as ANQGSEA. The ends lost 7 bases at V and 6 bases at J; junction bases unmatched: 11. The CDR3 contains 13 residues. The CDR3 is CSAQGAKASEQYF. The CDR3 DNA follows: TGCAGCGCCCAGGGGGCCAAGGCCTCCGAGCAGTACTTC.

In this sample, this clone turned up a few times. The chain has TRBV10-3 and TRBJ2-1; 9 nucleotides agree with TRBD1. CDR1 and CDR2 from the germline V gene are ENHRY and SYGVKD. Trimming at V came to 3 bases and at J to 6 bases, leaving 6 bases not matched to a gene. The CDR3 runs to 15 residues. CDR3 in DNA: TGTGCCATCAGTGAAGACAGGGGGTCGCGCAATGAGCAGTTCTTC. Translating gives CAISEDRGSRNEQFF.

The chain has TRBV5-1 and TRBJ2-2; TRBD2 matches at 11 bases. Looked up from germline, CDR1 is SGHRS and CDR2 is YFSETQ. There are 17 residues in the CDR3. V lost 2 bases to trimming and J lost 4 bases; unmatched junction nucleotides: 7. Here the CDR3 DNA reads TGCGCCAGCAGCTTTACAACTAGCGGGAGTGGCACCGGGGAGCTGTTTTTT. Encoded protein: CASSFTTSGSGTGELFF.

The J gene is TRBJ1-1, the V gene TRBV25-1; a weak D match, TRBD1 (6 bases). The CDR3 is 15 residues long. Germline CDR1 is MGHDK and CDR2 is SYGVNS. V lost 3 bases and J 2 bases, leaving 13 bases between the germline ends. This CDR3 reads CASSDRKGVNTEAFF. The CDR3 nucleotides read TGTGCCAGCAGTGATCGTAAGGGGGTCAACACTGAAGCTTTCTTT.

The chain employs TRBV19 and TRBJ2-7; TRBD1 matches at 9 bases. V dropped 3 bases and J dropped 5; count of bases not matched to a gene: 5. Per germline, CDR1 LNHDA and CDR2 SQIVND (reference sequence). The CDR3 covers 14 residues. The CDR3 sequence: CASSIRQGVDEQYF. CDR3 coding DNA: TGTGCCAGTAGTATTCGACAGGGGGTCGACGAGCAGTACTTC.

Only a few counts were recorded for this clone. V usage is TRBV2 and J usage is TRBJ2-7; 7 nucleotides align to TRBD1. The CDR3 extends over 13 amino acids. CDR1 SNHLY and CDR2 FYNNEI come from the germline V gene. V dropped 7 bases and J dropped 3; count of bases not matched to a gene: 6. This CDR3 is CASNDRVIYEQYF. The CDR3 DNA reads as TGTGCCAGCAACGACAGGGTCATCTACGAGCAGTACTTC.

This clone was seen a single time. Written as DNA, the CDR3 is TGTGCCAGCATGACAGCCTCCTACGAGCAGTACTTC. The encoded protein is CASMTASYEQYF. This rearrangement joins TRBV2 to TRBJ2-7, with D possibly matching TRBD1 (5 bases). Germline CDR1 reads SNHLY; CDR2 reads FYNNEI. The CDR3 is made up of 12 amino acids. The V and J ends lost 7 bases and 0 bases respectively, with 7 bases between them.

The chain carries TRBV4-2 and TRBJ2-1, with TRBD2 identical over 13 bases. CDR1 and CDR2 from the germline V gene are LGHNA and YNFKEQ. The CDR3 is 19 residues long. V was clipped by 4 bases and J by 3 bases; unmatched bases: 12. CDR3 in DNA: TGTGCCAGCAGCCCAAGGCGGACTAGCGGGAGTCCACGCTACAATGAGCAGTTCTTC. Residues: CASSPRRTSGSPRYNEQFF.

In its sample, this clone was seen a few times. The rearrangement joins TRBV27 to TRBJ2-7, with TRBD1 identical over 8 bases. Germline V CDR1 and CDR2: MNHEY, SMNVEV (reference sequence). This CDR3 has 12 amino acids. Trimming took 10 bases from V and 0 from J; bases not matched to a gene: 2. The CDR3 spells CATGQASYEQYF. CDR3 in DNA: TGTGCCACGGGACAGGCCTCCTACGAGCAGTACTTC.

The chain has TRBV4-1 and TRBJ1-5, with TRBD1 matching 9 bases. CDR1 MGHRA and CDR2 YSYEKL come from the germline V gene. This CDR3 region has 15 residues. The trim removed 7 bases at V and 4 bases at J, leaving 8 bases unmatched. The CDR3: CASTKSGTGNQPQHF. CDR3 DNA: TGCGCCAGCACCAAGTCCGGGACAGGGAATCAGCCCCAGCATTTT.

This clone was seen more than once but under ten times. The chain uses TRBV4-2 and TRBJ1-5, with D maybe TRBD1 (6 bases). The CDR3 extends over 13 amino acids. Trimming took off 4 bases at V and 4 bases at J, with 8 bases between the two ends. Germline V lookup: CDR1 LGHNA, CDR2 YNFKEQ. CDR3 sequence: CASSRGQNQPQHF. Written as DNA, the CDR3 is TGTGCCAGCAGCCGGGGACAAAATCAGCCCCAGCATTTT.

CDR3 DNA: TGCGCCAGCAGTCCGGTCGGGGGGCGAGGAAACACCATATATTTT. This encodes CASSPVGGRGNTIYF. This chain joins TRBV4-1 and TRBJ1-3; a weak D match, TRBD1 (6 bases). Germline values: CDR1 MGHRA, CDR2 YSYEKL. The CDR3 length is 15 residues. V was clipped by 6 bases and J by 4 bases, with 16 bases between them.

Only a few counts were recorded for this clone. The chain employs TRBV12-5 and TRBJ2-1, with 9 nucleotides matching TRBD1. CDR1 is LGHNT, CDR2 FRNRAP, per germline. V dropped 7 bases and J dropped 6; count of bases not matched to a gene: 7. The length of the CDR3 is 14 residues. In nucleotides, the CDR3 is TGTGCTAGTGTAGAACAGGGGGCGACCAATGAGCAGTTCTTC. Its protein product is CASVEQGATNEQFF.

This clone was seen a handful of times. The V gene is TRBV2, the J gene TRBJ2-5; a weak D match, TRBD2 (6 bases). With 6 bases removed from V and 5 bases from J, the gap between germline ends came to 13 bases. In germline, CDR1 is SNHLY, CDR2 FYNNEI. This CDR3 is built from 13 residues. The CDR3 nucleotides read TGTGCCAGCAGCTCGACTAGGCAGGAGACCCAGTACTTC. Translated: CASSSTRQETQYF.

Only a few counts were recorded for this clone. The chain is built from TRBV6-5 and TRBJ2-7; 8 positions agree with TRBD2. CDR1 is MNHEY and CDR2 is SVGAGI in the germline V gene. The CDR3 covers 15 residues. The V segment lost 0 bases and the J segment 2 bases; nucleotides outside the gene matches: 3. Written as DNA, the CDR3 is TGTGCCAGCAGTTACTCATCGGGAGGGCCCTACGAGCAGTACTTC. It codes for CASSYSSGGPYEQYF.